This TCR beta chain was observed in a study of Graves' ophthalmopathy and Graves' hyperthyroidism. Whole-study results and caveats: Thyroid clonotypes that were expanded above 0.001 frequency mostly also appeared in blood.

Investigators amplified TCR beta CDR3 regions from RNA transcripts. The workflow started with a first-round RT-PCR run with HTBI primers and then moved on to a second-round multiplex PCR. One entry per CDR3 protein, called by TCRdb with MiXCR from the multiplex PCR reads. This table holds 620,000 or so distinct CDR3 sequences, around a fifth found once. As to this clonotype: The target antigen is unknown.

Stable hyperthyroidism was defined by absence of ophthalmopathy within 18 months of follow-up. Uncontrolled infections, other autoimmune diseases, pregnancy or lactation barred patients from enrollment. Reliance was placed on clinical symptoms, serum thyroxine, TRAb, thyroid ultrasound and orbital computed tomography for diagnosis. Trimming took 3 bases from V and 5 from J, leaving 8 bases between them. The CDR3 extends over 12 amino acids. Germline values: CDR1 SNHLY, CDR2 FYNNEI. The sequenced sample was peripheral blood. The sequence was collected from a woman aged 18-35 years with stable Graves' hyperthyroidism. Some clones in this sample may be carry-over from other donors' samples. The rearrangement uses TRBV2 and TRBJ2-7; D not certain. The CDR3 loop reads CASSDLRDEQYF. CDR3 bases: TGTGCCAGCAGTGATCTTCGAGACGAGCAGTACTTC.